These 21 T cell receptor beta chains came from one sample sequenced in a study of T-cell memory formation after mild COVID-19. TCRdb reprocessed the 5' RACE reads with MiXCR, giving one entry per CDR3 protein. The repertoire holds about 430,000 distinct CDR3 sequences, 20% to 25% seen once, with 8.8% in the top ten. The sample taken for sequencing was PBMCs or a T cell subset sorted from them (not recorded which). These receptor sequences come from an adult woman who had mild COVID-19 (a few samples of this study predate the infection). Cell type and time point are not known.

In this sample, this clonotype turned up many times. The chain has TRBV12-3 or TRBV12-4 and TRBJ1-5; D not resolved. Between the trimmed V and J ends, which lost 6 bases and 0 bases, there was a span of 6 bases. This CDR3 has 13 residues. This chain's CDR3 is CASSPDSNQPQHF. Written as DNA, the CDR3 is TGTGCCAGCAGCCCCGATAGCAATCAGCCCCAGCATTTT.

This chain connects TRBV7-2 to TRBJ2-7, with D possibly matching TRBD2 (5 bases). CDR3 length: 15 residues. Trimming took 4 bases from V and 6 from J, leaving 19 bases between them. The germline gives CDR1 SGHTA, CDR2 FQGNSA. The chain's CDR3 is CASSSMGGLVSEQYF. For the CDR3, the DNA is TGTGCCAGCAGCTCGATGGGCGGGCTAGTCAGCGAGCAGTACTTC.

This clonotype was recorded only once. Here the CDR3 DNA reads TGTGCTAGTGGTTTGGTCACCCCTCTGAGGGGGATTGAAGCTTTCTTT. Translation gives CASGLVTPLRGIEAFF. The chain combines TRBV12-5 with TRBJ1-1; possibly TRBD1 for D (6 bases). Germline CDR1 LGHNT, CDR2 FRNRAP. V was pared by 0 bases and J by 7 bases, with 18 bases between. This CDR3 comprises 16 residues.

The J gene is TRBJ1-5, the V gene TRBV4-2; D perhaps matches TRBD1 (6 bases). The CDR3 totals 15 residues. Trimming pared 0 bases from V and 5 bases from J, leaving 11 bases between. CDR1 LGHNA and CDR2 YNFKEQ come from the germline V gene. The CDR3 coding sequence is TGTGCCAGCAGCCAAGACTCCAGGGGCTATCAGCCCCAGCATTTT. This gives the protein CASSQDSRGYQPQHF.

This clonotype was seen only once. The junction departs from germline at one end; a sequencing error may be responsible. V is TRBV4-1 and J is TRBJ2-7, with 7 bases matching TRBD1. The CDR3 sequence is 15 residues long. Germline V gives CDR1 MGHRA, CDR2 YSYEKL. CDR3 residues: CASRQDPGGTYEQYF. The CDR3 DNA sequence: TGCGCCAGCAGGCAAGACCCAGGGGGAACCTACGAGCAGTACTTC.

The genes are TRBV5-1 and TRBJ1-3; TRBD1 matches 7 bases. The junction had 5 bases not matched to a gene; V was cut back by 0 bases and J by 5 bases. Germline CDR1 reads SGHRS; CDR2 reads YFSETQ. CDR3 length equals 15 residues. CDR3 region: CASSLDRGGRNTIYF. In DNA, the CDR3 is TGCGCCAGCAGCTTGGACAGGGGCGGACGAAACACCATATATTTT. The complete variable domain, with remaining parts taken from reference TRBV5-1 and TRBJ1-3, reads KAGVTQTPRYLIKTRGQQVTLSCSPISGHRSVSWYQQTPGQGLQFLFEYFSETQRNKGNFPGRFSGRQFSNSRSEMNVSTLELGDSALYLCASSLDRGGRNTIYFGEGSWLTVV.

V and J are TRBV4-1 and TRBJ2-3; 12 bases align to TRBD2. This CDR3 region has 18 residues. Trimming took 0 bases from V and 2 from J; bases not matched to a gene: 6. Germline CDR1 is MGHRA and CDR2 is YSYEKL. CDR3 nucleotides: TGCGCCAGCAGCCAAGATCGGGCTAGCGGGGGGGACACAGATACGCAGTATTTT. As protein: CASSQDRASGGDTDTQYF.

This rearrangement joins TRBV19 to TRBJ2-6; D assignment may be TRBD1 or TRBD2 (6 bases each). The germline CDR1 and CDR2 sequences are LNHDA and SQIVND (reference sequence). The V end was cut by 3 bases, the J end by 2 bases, with 11 bases between. The CDR3 is 16 residues long. The CDR3: CASSISGAPGANVLTF. CDR3 nucleotides: TGTGCCAGTAGTATCTCGGGGGCCCCTGGGGCCAACGTCCTGACTTTC.

This clonotype was seen a handful of times. This chain connects TRBV9 to TRBJ1-6; D unclear. The CDR3 runs to 16 residues. Germline CDR1 and CDR2: SGDLS and YYNGEE. V gave up 0 bases and J gave up 4 bases, with 11 bases separating them. CDR3 protein: CASSVGADTYNSPLHF. The CDR3 region has the DNA TGTGCCAGCAGCGTAGGGGCAGACACTTATAATTCACCCCTCCACTTT.

This clonotype has just a few counts. The rearrangement uses TRBV12-3 or TRBV12-4 and TRBJ1-1; D not certain. V shed 7 bases and J shed 1 base, with 7 bases lying between them. CDR3 length: 12 amino acids. In DNA form, the CDR3 reads TGTGCCAGCACTCAAAGGAACACTGAAGCTTTCTTT. Translated, it gives CASTQRNTEAFF.

This clonotype appeared a few times. The genes are TRBV25-1 and TRBJ2-7, with 7 bases identical to TRBD2. CDR3 length equals 12 residues. Germline CDR1 MGHDK, CDR2 SYGVNS. V gave up 5 bases and J gave up 6 bases; unmatched junction bases: 4. The CDR3 protein is CASSPSGIEQYF. The CDR3 DNA is TGTGCCAGCAGTCCCAGCGGGATCGAGCAGTACTTC.

The chain combines TRBV4-2 with TRBJ2-7; 9 bases line up with TRBD2. Germline V lookup: CDR1 LGHNA, CDR2 YNFKEQ. V lost 0 bases to trimming and J lost 0 bases; unmatched junction nucleotides: 9. The CDR3 spans 18 residues. The CDR3 nucleotides read TGTGCCAGCAGCCAAGATTTAACGACTAGCGGTTTCTCCTACGAGCAGTACTTC. It codes for CASSQDLTTSGFSYEQYF.

This clonotype was observed a few times. This chain uses TRBV2 with TRBJ2-1; D is ambiguous. Germline V gives CDR1 SNHLY, CDR2 FYNNEI. V was cut by 6 bases and J by 6 bases, with 12 bases left in between. The CDR3 covers 13 residues. The CDR3 is CASRSSQTNEQFF. The DNA of the CDR3 is TGTGCCAGCAGATCCAGCCAGACCAATGAGCAGTTCTTC.

V usage is TRBV12-3 or TRBV12-4 and J usage is TRBJ2-1; 7 bases line up with TRBD1. The CDR3 sequence is 18 residues long. Germline trimming cut 4 bases from V and 4 bases from J; bases unmatched to any gene: 16. The CDR3 protein is CASSSIFYRDSLYNEQFF. CDR3 nucleotides: TGTGCCAGCAGTTCCATTTTTTACCGGGACAGCTTATACAATGAGCAGTTCTTC.

This clonotype was counted between two and nine times. This sequence joins TRBV4-2 and TRBJ2-3; no firm D call. Trimming removed 0 bases at V and 6 bases at J, with 10 bases between. Germline lookup yields CDR1 LGHNA and CDR2 YNFKEQ. The CDR3 totals 14 residues. The DNA for the CDR3 is TGTGCCAGCAGCCAAGACCCTTTCTCGGATACGCAGTATTTT. As protein: CASSQDPFSDTQYF.

The table lists this clonotype with a few counts. The rearrangement uses TRBV18 and TRBJ1-1, with TRBD1 identical over 8 bases. Germline V gene data show CDR1 as KGHSH and CDR2 as LQKENI. The CDR3 covers 16 residues. J was trimmed by 3 bases and V by 3 bases; bases with no gene match: 9. CDR3 protein: CASSPPDRVWDTEAFF. Written as DNA, the CDR3 is TGTGCCAGCTCACCGCCGGACAGGGTTTGGGACACTGAAGCTTTCTTT. Variable domain in full (rest from reference TRBV18 and TRBJ1-1): NAGVMQNPRHLVRRRGQEARLRCSPMKGHSHVYWYRQLPEEGLKFMVYLQKENIIDESGMPKERFSAEFPKEGPSILRIQQVVRGDSAAYFCASSPPDRVWDTEAFFGQGTRLTVV.

The rearrangement joins TRBV7-2 to TRBJ2-3, with D possibly being TRBD2 (6 bases). Between the trimmed V and J ends, which lost 6 bases and 2 bases, there was a span of 12 bases. This CDR3 region has 14 residues. The germline V gene encodes CDR1 SGHTA and CDR2 FQGNSA. The CDR3 here is CASRVGGATDTQYF. For the CDR3, the DNA is TGTGCCAGCAGGGTGGGCGGGGCCACAGATACGCAGTATTTT.

The chain recombines TRBV3-1 with TRBJ1-1, with TRBD1 as a possible D gene (5 bases). Trimming stripped 5 bases from V and 5 bases from J, with 18 bases between. This CDR3 is 15 amino acids long. Germline loops: CDR1 LGHDT, CDR2 YNNKEL (reference sequence). CDR3 nucleotide sequence: TGTGCCAGCAGCTCCTCCGGGACCTACACTACTGAAGCTTTCTTT. Its protein is CASSSSGTYTTEAFF.

This sequence joins TRBV3-1 and TRBJ1-5; perhaps TRBD1 as D (5 bases). Germline values: CDR1 LGHDT, CDR2 YNNKEL (reference sequence). This CDR3 is built from 14 residues. Deletions cut 4 bases from V and 3 bases from J, with 10 bases between. The CDR3 reads CASSPRDPNQPQHF. CDR3 DNA: TGTGCCAGCAGCCCCCGGGACCCCAATCAGCCCCAGCATTTT. The full variable domain, completed using reference TRBV3-1 and TRBJ1-5, is DTAVSQTPKYLVTQMGNDKSIKCEQNLGHDTMYWYKQDSKKFLKIMFSYNNKELIINETVPNRFSPKSPDKAHLNLHINSLELGDSAVYFCASSPRDPNQPQHFGDGTRLSIL.

The chain couples TRBV29-1 to TRBJ1-3, with D possibly TRBD1 on 5 matching bases. Trimming stripped 4 bases from V and 4 bases from J, with 14 bases between. The germline gives CDR1 SQVTM, CDR2 ANQGSEA. The CDR3 runs 14 residues. CDR3 sequence (DNA): TGCAGCGTTGCCCGGGACGGTGCGGGAAACACCATATATTTT. It translates to CSVARDGAGNTIYF.

This clonotype was observed many times. This CDR3 is CASSLTPQVTGELFF. CDR3 nucleotides: TGTGCCAGCAGCTTAACCCCCCAGGTCACCGGGGAGCTGTTTTTT. V and J are TRBV7-2 and TRBJ2-2; D gene ambiguous. Per germline, CDR1 SGHTA and CDR2 FQGNSA. Trimming cost V 2 bases and J 4 bases, with 11 bases left between them. The CDR3 is 15 residues long.